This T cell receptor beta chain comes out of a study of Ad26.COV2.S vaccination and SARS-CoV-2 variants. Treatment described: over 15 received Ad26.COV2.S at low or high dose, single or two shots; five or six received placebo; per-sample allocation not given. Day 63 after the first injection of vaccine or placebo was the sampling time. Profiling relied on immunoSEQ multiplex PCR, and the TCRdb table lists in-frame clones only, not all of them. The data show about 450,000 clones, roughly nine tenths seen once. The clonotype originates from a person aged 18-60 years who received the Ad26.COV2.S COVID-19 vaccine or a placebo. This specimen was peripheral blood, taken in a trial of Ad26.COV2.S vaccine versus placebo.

The CDR3 spells CATQKLPGGSNQPQHF. The CDR3 DNA sequence: TGTGCCACCCAAAAATTACCGGGGGGTAGCAATCAGCCCCAGCATTTT. The chain is built from TRBV27 and TRBJ1-5, with D perhaps TRBD1 (5 bases). Germline CDR1 is MNHEY and CDR2 is SMNVEV (reference sequence). CDR3 length: 16 residues. The V end was cut by 10 bases, the J end by 0 bases, with 19 bases between.